These 23 T cell receptor beta chains share one sample of origin, sequenced in a study of blood T cell repertoires in COVID-19. Some clones are missing from TCRdb's copy, which holds only in-frame ones; the method was immunoSEQ multiplex PCR. The sample carries about 210,000 clones, around 84% recorded once. Sequencing input: PBMCs or T cells enriched from blood (not recorded which). The receptor set was obtained from a man aged 25-45 years with acute COVID-19.

For this clone: Other DNA sequences of this sample code for an identical CDR3. The genes are TRBV5-4 and TRBJ1-2, with 7 bases fitting TRBD1. V lost 0 bases, J lost 2 bases, and 1 base stayed unmatched. The CDR3 loop spans 14 amino acids. Germline CDR1 and CDR2: SGHNT and YYREEE (reference sequence). CDR3 sequence reads: CASSLVGQNYGYTF. Here the CDR3 DNA reads TGTGCCAGCAGCTTGGTGGGACAGAACTATGGCTACACCTTC.

The chain has TRBV13 and TRBJ1-1; D might be TRBD1 (6 bases). The CDR3 spans 15 residues. The V end lost 5 bases, the J end lost 4 bases, and 17 bases lay between the germline ends. Germline V gene sequence: CDR1 PRHDT, CDR2 FYEKMQ (reference sequence). Written as DNA, the CDR3 is TGTGCCAGCAGCAGAGCGGGGGGGCGCGTCACTGAAGCTTTCTTT. Residues: CASSRAGGRVTEAFF.

The genes are TRBV21-1 and TRBJ2-5; TRBD1, the table's D call, lacks a check against the DNA. TRBV21-1 is termed a pseudogene. The CDR3 extends over 16 amino acids. Here the CDR3 DNA reads TGTGCCAGCAGCTCACCCGAGACAGGGCTTTACGAGACCCAGTACTTC. It encodes CASSSPETGLYETQYF.

The V and J genes are TRBV7-3 and TRBJ2-7, with D possibly being TRBD1 (5 bases). V lost 4 bases and J lost 0, with 10 bases in between. This CDR3 has 14 residues. Germline CDR1 SGHTA, CDR2 FQGTGA. CDR3 sequence (DNA): TGTGCCAGCAGCTACGACAGATCCTCCTACGAGCAGTACTTC. It translates to CASSYDRSSYEQYF. The whole variable domain, filled in from reference TRBV7-3 and TRBJ2-7, reads GAGVSQTPSNKVTEKGKYVELRCDPISGHTALYWYRQSLGQGPEFLIYFQGTGAADDSGLPNDRFFAVRPEGSVSTLKIQRTERGDSAVYLCASSYDRSSYEQYFGPGTRLTVT.

This chain links TRBV6-5 with TRBJ1-2, with no clear D. V was clipped by 8 bases and J by 1 base, with 8 bases between them. The germline V gene has CDR1 MNHEY and CDR2 SVGAGI. This CDR3 spans 12 amino acids. CDR3 coding DNA: TGTGCCAGCTGTCAGATTAACTATGGCTACACCTTC. It translates to CASCQINYGYTF.

The rearrangement links TRBV11-2 to TRBJ2-3; D unresolved. This CDR3 has 14 amino acids. Germline CDR1 and CDR2: SGHAT and FQNNGV. V lost 4 bases to trimming and J lost 7 bases, with 15 bases between them. This CDR3 reads CASSSDSLSNTQYF. The DNA of the CDR3 is TGTGCCAGCAGCTCCGATTCACTATCCAATACGCAGTATTTT.

The V call is TRBV28, the J call TRBJ1-2; TRBD1 aligns across 9 bases. V was clipped by 6 bases and J by 5 bases; unmatched bases: 7. The germline CDR1 and CDR2 sequences are MDHEN and SYDVKM. This CDR3 is built from 14 residues. The CDR3 loop is CASSWGQGGYGYTF. CDR3 nucleotide sequence: TGTGCCAGCAGCTGGGGACAGGGAGGTTATGGCTACACCTTC.

V gene TRBV5-4 combines with J gene TRBJ1-4, with 10 nucleotides matching TRBD1. Germline V gene sequence: CDR1 SGHNT, CDR2 YYREEE (reference sequence). Trimming removed 0 bases from V and 7 bases from J; junction bases left unmatched: 6. CDR3 length: 16 residues. The CDR3 region is CASSLGLGDRGEKLFF. Written as DNA, the CDR3 is TGTGCCAGCAGCTTGGGTCTCGGGGACAGGGGTGAAAAACTGTTTTTT.

The chain carries TRBV19 and TRBJ2-3, with TRBD2 matching 7 bases. Germline loops: CDR1 LNHDA, CDR2 SQIVND (reference sequence). V trimming: 7 bases; J trimming: 6 bases; junction bases outside the gene matches: 4. This CDR3 spans 12 amino acids. The CDR3 protein is CASTSGRDTQYF. In nucleotides, the CDR3 is TGTGCCAGTACCTCCGGGAGGGATACGCAGTATTTT.

V and J are TRBV6-6 and TRBJ1-1; D call uncertain. The CDR3 has 12 residues. The V gene lost 6 bases and the J gene lost 8 bases, with 13 bases spanning the gap. CDR1 and CDR2 (germline): MNHNY, SVGAGI (reference sequence). For the CDR3, the DNA is TGTGCCAGCAGGGAAACTAGAGAAGAAGCTTTCTTT. Translation: CASRETREEAFF.

This clone occurred once. The V call is TRBV2, the J call TRBJ2-7; maybe TRBD2 (7 bases). This CDR3 comprises 14 residues. The V end was cut by 7 bases, the J end by 9 bases, with 22 bases between. From germline, CDR1 is SNHLY and CDR2 FYNNEI. Here the CDR3 reads CASTTGGPVWMQYF. CDR3 sequence (DNA): TGTGCCAGCACCACCGGGGGGCCGGTTTGGATGCAGTACTTC. The full variable domain, completed using reference TRBV2 and TRBJ2-7, is EPEVTQTPSHQVTQMGQEVILRCVPISNHLYFYWYRQILGQKVEFLVSFYNNEISEKSEIFDDQFSVERPDGSNFTLKIRSTKLEDSAMYFCASTTGGPVWMQYFGPGTRLTVT.

This clone was seen once. The chain joins TRBV5-6 to TRBJ1-2, with D possibly TRBD1 on 5 matching bases. Per the germline V gene, CDR1 is SGHDT and CDR2 is YYEEEE. This CDR3 comprises 15 residues. Deletions cut 2 bases from V and 6 bases from J, with 17 bases between. The CDR3 region has the DNA TGTGCCAGCAGCTTAAAAGATCCAGGGTCTAATGGCTACACCTTC. This translates into CASSLKDPGSNGYTF.

The chain links TRBV9 to TRBJ1-1; the D gene is possibly TRBD1 (5 bases). This CDR3 region has 14 residues. Deletions cut 0 bases from V and 3 bases from J, with 9 bases between. Germline V gene sequence: CDR1 SGDLS, CDR2 YYNGEE. CDR3 sequence reads: CASSVAIGDTEAFF. The CDR3 DNA reads TGTGCCAGCAGCGTAGCTATAGGGGACACTGAAGCTTTCTTT.

The CDR3 sequence: CSAVRVPEAFF. As DNA, the CDR3 is TGCAGTGCAGTCAGGGTGCCTGAAGCTTTCTTT. The rearrangement joins TRBV20-1 to TRBJ1-1; perhaps TRBD1 as D (5 bases). The germline gives CDR1 DFQATT, CDR2 SNEGSKA (reference sequence). The CDR3 is made up of 11 amino acids. V was shortened by 6 bases and J by 6 bases, with 11 bases between the two germline ends.

The chain carries TRBV7-9 and TRBJ2-1; 9 bases agree with TRBD1. V dropped 0 bases and J dropped 10; count of bases not matched to a gene: 4. The germline gives CDR1 SEHNR, CDR2 FQNEAQ (reference sequence). The CDR3 totals 14 residues. The CDR3 loop reads CASSLAGQGGEQFF. Here the CDR3 DNA reads TGTGCCAGCAGCTTAGCGGGACAGGGAGGCGAGCAGTTCTTC.

The rearrangement links TRBV13 to TRBJ2-5; TRBD1 is a possible D gene (6 bases). The V and J ends lost 5 bases and 3 bases respectively, with 10 bases between them. Germline CDR1 PRHDT, CDR2 FYEKMQ (reference sequence). The CDR3 has 13 residues. This CDR3 is CASSLYREETQYF. DNA for the CDR3: TGTGCCAGCAGCCTATACAGGGAAGAGACCCAGTACTTC.

The chain joins TRBV20-1 to TRBJ2-2; the D is unclear. This CDR3 has 13 amino acids. Trimming took 3 bases from V and 1 from J, leaving 6 bases between them. CDR1 DFQATT and CDR2 SNEGSKA come from the germline V gene (reference sequence). For the CDR3, the DNA is TGCAGTGCTAGTGCCAGGAACACCGGGGAGCTGTTTTTT. Protein product: CSASARNTGELFF.

The CDR3 here is CAISERRQSSYEQYF. Written as DNA, the CDR3 is TGTGCCATCAGTGAACGCAGACAGAGCTCCTACGAGCAGTACTTC. The J gene is TRBJ2-7, the V gene TRBV10-3, with TRBD1 as a possible D gene (5 bases). Deletions cut 3 bases from V and 0 bases from J, with 12 bases between. CDR1 and CDR2 from the germline V gene are ENHRY and SYGVKD. This CDR3 is 15 amino acids long.

The chain has TRBV7-3 and TRBJ1-1; a possible D gene is TRBD1 (6 bases). The germline V gene encodes CDR1 SGHTA and CDR2 FQGTGA. The CDR3 runs to 15 residues. V was trimmed by 4 bases and J by 7 bases, leaving 19 bases between them. For the CDR3, the DNA is TGTGCCAGCAGCTGGTACTCAAGGGGGAGTTTTGAAGCTTTCTTT. It specifies CASSWYSRGSFEAFF.

The chain uses TRBV27 and TRBJ1-1, with 7 nucleotides matching TRBD1. CDR3 length: 12 residues. Germline V gene data show CDR1 as MNHEY and CDR2 as SMNVEV (reference sequence). J lost 7 bases, V lost 5 bases, and 4 bases had no gene match. As DNA, the CDR3 is TGTGCCAGCAGTACAGGGGTTGGTGAAGCTTTCTTT. It codes for CASSTGVGEAFF.

V gene TRBV3-1 (or the pseudogene TRBV3-2) combines with J gene TRBJ1-1, with TRBD1 matching 7 bases. Germline V lookup: CDR1 LGHDT, CDR2 YNNKEL (reference sequence). The trim removed 3 bases at V and 0 bases at J, leaving 7 bases unmatched. CDR3 length: 16 amino acids. CDR3 DNA sequence: TGTGCCAGCAGCCAGACGGGACAGCTAATGAACACTGAAGCTTTCTTT. Its protein is CASSQTGQLMNTEAFF.

The chain uses TRBV19 and TRBJ1-4; 9 nucleotides align to TRBD1. There are 16 residues in the CDR3. The V and J ends lost 1 base and 5 bases, in that order; junction bases with no gene match: 5. Looked up from germline, CDR1 is LNHDA and CDR2 is SQIVND (reference sequence). CDR3 amino acids: CASSIAPGTGNEKLFF. The CDR3 nucleotides read TGTGCCAGTAGTATAGCCCCCGGGACAGGGAATGAAAAACTGTTTTTT. The entire variable domain, with the rest obtained from reference TRBV19 and TRBJ1-4, is as follows: DGGITQSPKYLFRKEGQNVTLSCEQNLNHDAMYWYRQDPGQGLRLIYYSQIVNDFQKGDIAEGYSVSREKKESFPLTVTSAQKNPTAFYLCASSIAPGTGNEKLFFGSGTQLSVL.

This rearrangement joins TRBV10-3 to TRBJ2-7; D is unclear. Looked up from germline, CDR1 is ENHRY and CDR2 is SYGVKD. V lost 4 bases to trimming and J lost 1 base, with 8 bases between them. The CDR3 is made up of 13 amino acids. The chain's CDR3 is CAISVSSSYEQYF. The CDR3, as DNA: TGTGCCATCAGTGTTTCTAGTTCCTACGAGCAGTACTTC.